This T cell receptor beta chain was documented in a study of CXCR3-negative and CXCR3-positive naive CD8 T cells. Study-wide results and limits: Diversity proved comparably high across both naive subsets and much lower in memory CD8+ cells. Most assays were run on fresh PBMCs (CXCR3 expression partially decreased after cryopreservation).

Libraries of TRB cDNA were made by 5' RACE and carried UMIs. TCRdb re-called the 5' RACE reads and catalogs CDR3 proteins one per entry, DNA excluded. The sample's table shows some 45,000 distinct CDR3 sequences. A remark on this clonotype: Its specificity is unknown.

Looked up from germline, CDR1 is MNHEY and CDR2 is SVGAGI. This CDR3 is built from 12 residues. Every CD8+ T cell subset underwent triplicate sorting at a few hundred thousand cells apiece. V and J are TRBV6-5 and TRBJ1-1; the TCRdb D gene call, TRBD1, has no DNA to confirm it. The receptor was isolated from a human donor in good health. Some clones in this sample may be carry-over from other donors' samples. The sequenced material came from naive CXCR3- CD8+ T cells from blood. The subset denotes: CD45RO-CCR7+CD27+CD95- naive CD8+ T cells lacking CXCR3 (TNR3-). The CDR3 sequence is CASSYAGTEAFF.